The rows below give T cell receptor beta chains drawn from one sample of a study of T cell responses to AZD1222 COVID-19 vaccine. TCRdb keeps only in-frame clones here, not all; method: immunoSEQ multiplex PCR. The sample holds 120,000 to 150,000 clones, approximately 89% seen once. The source material was peripheral blood, sampled on day 0 of AZD1222 vaccination. The receptors derive from an adult in good health. Both conserved end residues are part of each CDR3. The D gene is left open where the match is weak. Expanded clones get a size class; other rows say once, few or many, or leave the size out.

clone size	CDR3 length	D gene	J gene	V gene	CDR3 protein	CDR3 DNA
.	19	TRBD1	TRBJ1-5	TRBV7-3	CASSHHRDRVYSGNQPQHF	TGTGCCAGCAGCCATCACCGGGACAGGGTTTATAGCGGCAATCAGCCCCAGCATTTT
.	15	TRBD2	TRBJ2-6	TRBV11-2	CASSRAGVGANVLTF	TGTGCCAGCAGCCGCGCGGGGGTTGGGGCCAACGTCCTGACTTTC
.	14	TRBD1	TRBJ2-7	TRBV6-1	CASRPGQGAYEQYF	TGTGCCAGCAGGCCGGGACAGGGAGCCTACGAGCAGTACTTC
.	16	TRBD2	TRBJ2-7	TRBV5-1	CASSLGSGGSRYEQYF	TGCGCCAGCAGCTTAGGGAGCGGGGGAAGTAGGTACGAGCAGTACTTC
few	13	.	TRBJ2-5	TRBV11-3	CASSLSYRETQYF	TGTGCCAGCAGCTTGAGTTATCGAGAGACCCAGTACTTC
.	13	.	TRBJ1-1	TRBV12-3/TRBV12-4	CASSPPGWTEAFF	TGTGCCAGCAGTCCACCGGGGTGGACTGAAGCTTTCTTT
.	15	.	TRBJ1-1	TRBV5-1	CASSLASGVNTEAFF	TGCGCCAGCAGCTTGGCCTCTGGGGTGAACACTGAAGCTTTCTTT
.	13	.	TRBJ2-2	TRBV5-1	CASSLLRTGELFF	TGCGCCAGCAGCTTATTAAGGACCGGGGAGCTGTTTTTT
.	12	.	TRBJ1-4	TRBV10-3	CAISASYRKLFF	TGTGCCATCAGTGCGAGTTATCGAAAACTGTTTTTT
.	11	.	TRBJ2-4	TRBV19	CASVMGRIQYF	TGTGCCAGTGTCATGGGGCGCATTCAGTACTTC
.	16	.	TRBJ1-5	TRBV28	CASSPARRGANQPQHF	TGTGCCAGCAGTCCCGCCCGCAGGGGAGCTAATCAGCCCCAGCATTTT
.	15	.	TRBJ2-7	TRBV24-1	CATSDPSRGAGEQYF	TGTGCCACCAGTGACCCCTCGAGGGGGGCCGGCGAGCAGTACTTC
.	15	.	TRBJ1-1	TRBV11-2	CASSKGQQLNTEAFF	TGTGCCAGCAGCAAGGGACAACAGTTGAACACTGAAGCTTTCTTT
few	15	.	TRBJ1-5	TRBV6-5	CASSPLRGPDQPQHF	TGTGCCAGCAGTCCCTTGAGGGGCCCCGATCAGCCCCAGCATTTT
.	15	.	TRBJ2-1	TRBV4-2	CASSQGSRSYNEQFF	TGTGCCAGCAGCCAAGGTAGTCGTTCCTACAATGAGCAGTTCTTC
.	15	.	TRBJ2-2	TRBV28	CASTIGGPNTGELFF	TGTGCCAGCACTATAGGGGGGCCCAACACCGGGGAGCTGTTTTTT
once	15	TRBD2	TRBJ2-4	TRBV19	CASSIPREGGDIQYF	TGTGCCAGTAGTATCCCCAGGGAGGGCGGGGACATTCAGTACTTC
.	15	.	TRBJ2-5	TRBV5-1	CASSLAAGKQETQYF	TGCGCCAGCAGCTTGGCCGCGGGGAAACAAGAGACCCAGTACTTC
.	15	.	TRBJ2-2	TRBV5-1	CASSLARTPTGELFF	TGCGCCAGCAGCTTGGCTAGGACCCCCACCGGGGAGCTGTTTTTT
.	17	.	TRBJ1-4	TRBV5-5	CASSPPESLGGDEKLFF	TGTGCCAGCAGCCCCCCGGAGTCGCTTGGGGGGGATGAAAAACTGTTTTTT
.	12	.	TRBJ2-1	TRBV19	CASSIVQGRQFF	TGTGCCAGCAGTATCGTCCAGGGTCGGCAGTTCTTC
.	17	TRBD1	TRBJ1-5	TRBV28	CASSFALGQGNNQPQHF	TGTGCCAGCAGTTTTGCCCTTGGACAGGGAAACAATCAGCCCCAGCATTTT
.	16	TRBD1	TRBJ1-2	TRBV27	CASSPDQTGRPIGYTF	TGTGCCAGCAGTCCCGATCAGACAGGGAGGCCTATTGGCTACACCTTC
once	14	TRBD1	TRBJ1-1	TRBV19	CASSAQGGDTEAFF	TGTGCCAGTAGTGCCCAGGGGGGGGACACTGAAGCTTTCTTT
.	13	.	TRBJ2-3	TRBV28	CASSLVWADTQYF	TGTGCCAGCAGTTTGGTCTGGGCAGATACGCAGTATTTT
.	15	.	TRBJ2-7	TRBV6-2/TRBV6-3	CASSSPTQAWGEQYF	TGTGCCAGCAGTTCCCCGACTCAAGCCTGGGGCGAGCAGTACTTC
once	18	.	TRBJ1-3	TRBV15	CATSRDRGAISTWNTIYF	TGTGCCACCAGCAGAGATCGTGGCGCCATATCAACGTGGAACACCATATATTTT
.	13	.	TRBJ1-1	TRBV12-3/TRBV12-4	CASSLVVNTEAFF	TGTGCCAGCAGTTTAGTAGTGAACACTGAAGCTTTCTTT
many	13	.	TRBJ1-1	TRBV15	CATSSADRPKAFF	TGTGCCACCAGCAGCGCGGACAGACCTAAAGCTTTCTTT
.	15	.	TRBJ1-2	TRBV4-3	CASSPRGADNYGYTF	TGCGCCAGCAGCCCTCGAGGGGCCGATAACTATGGCTACACCTTC
.	19	.	TRBJ2-6	TRBV15	CATSGGAGGFSSGANVLTF	TGTGCCACCAGCGGGGGGGCAGGGGGTTTCTCATCTGGGGCCAACGTCCTGACTTTC
once	11	.	TRBJ2-5	TRBV2	CASRYQETQYF	TGTGCCAGCCGGTACCAAGAGACCCAGTACTTC
.	15	TRBD1	TRBJ1-2	TRBV18	CASSPQEGANYGYTF	TGTGCCAGCTCACCCCAGGAGGGGGCAAACTATGGCTACACCTTC
.	13	TRBD1	TRBJ1-2	TRBV7-3	CASSTGTAGGYTF	TGTGCCAGCAGCACCGGGACAGCGGGGGGCTACACCTTC
.	20	TRBD1	TRBJ1-2	TRBV7-8	CASSRVRRRDRGRANYGYTF	TGTGCCAGCAGCCGAGTACGTCGCCGGGACAGGGGAAGGGCTAACTATGGCTACACCTTC
.	13	.	TRBJ1-6	TRBV18	CASSPDDISPLHF	TGTGCCAGCTCACCGGATGACATCTCACCCCTCCACTTT
few	14	.	TRBJ1-1	TRBV4-1	CASSPRGGRTEAFF	TGCGCCAGCAGCCCCCGTGGGGGTCGGACTGAAGCTTTCTTT
.	14	.	TRBJ2-3	TRBV27	CASSFRGGTDTQYF	TGTGCCAGCAGTTTCAGGGGCGGGACAGATACGCAGTATTTT
.	13	TRBD1	TRBJ1-2	TRBV25-1	CASNLRQGAGYTF	TGTGCCAGCAACCTAAGACAGGGGGCTGGCTACACCTTC
few	15	.	TRBJ2-7	TRBV9	CASSVGNRRGYEQYF	TGTGCCAGCAGCGTAGGTAACAGGAGAGGGTACGAGCAGTACTTC
.	15	.	TRBJ1-5	TRBV7-9	CASSLGSGVNQPQHF	TGTGCCAGCAGCTTAGGGTCAGGGGTCAATCAGCCCCAGCATTTT
.	13	.	TRBJ1-2	TRBV18	CASSKEQNYGYTF	TGTGCCAGCTCAAAGGAACAGAACTATGGCTACACCTTC
.	11	.	TRBJ2-7	TRBV28	CASRSPGVEYF	TGTGCCAGCAGGTCGCCCGGGGTGGAGTACTTC
.	13	.	TRBJ2-7	TRBV5-8	CASSRGNHYEQYF	TGTGCCAGCAGCCGCGGGAACCACTACGAGCAGTACTTC
.	17	.	TRBJ1-2	TRBV19	CASSNGGTVSPFYGYTF	TGTGCCAGTAGTAATGGGGGGACGGTGTCACCCTTCTATGGCTACACCTTC
.	15	.	TRBJ1-1	TRBV7-3	CASSPGDLPNTEAFF	TGTGCCAGCAGCCCGGGGGATTTACCGAACACTGAAGCTTTCTTT
.	14	.	TRBJ2-3	TRBV5-5	CASSLYRTTDTQYF	TGTGCCAGCAGCTTGTATCGGACCACAGATACGCAGTATTTT
.	17	TRBD2	TRBJ2-1	TRBV3-1/TRBV3-2	CASSQERKTSGYNEQFF	TGTGCCAGCAGCCAAGAAAGGAAGACTAGCGGGTACAATGAGCAGTTCTTC
few	16	.	TRBJ1-1	TRBV28	CASSLGAGALGTEAFF	TGTGCCAGCAGTTTAGGGGCAGGGGCCTTAGGCACTGAAGCTTTCTTT
.	11	.	TRBJ2-7	TRBV28	CASSLLHEQYF	TGTGCCAGCAGTTTACTGCACGAGCAGTACTTC
.	17	.	TRBJ2-1	TRBV6-2/TRBV6-3	CASSYSAGTVSYNEQFF	TGTGCCAGCAGTTACTCGGCCGGGACGGTCTCCTACAATGAGCAGTTCTTC
few	15	TRBD1	TRBJ1-3	TRBV3-1/TRBV3-2	CASSQTGVPGNTIYF	TGTGCCAGCAGCCAGACAGGGGTTCCTGGCAACACCATATATTTT
.	10	.	TRBJ1-4	TRBV30	CACQLGKLFF	TGTGCCTGTCAGTTGGGGAAACTGTTTTTT
.	16	TRBD1	TRBJ1-5	TRBV19	CASSAISRGRGQPQHF	TGTGCCAGTAGTGCGATAAGCAGGGGGCGAGGCCAGCCCCAGCATTTT